This section outlines one T cell receptor (beta chain) sequence together with its context. The sample belongs to a study of blood T cell repertoires in COVID-19. The V gene's germline CDR1 is SGHNT and CDR2 YENEEA. The V end lost 2 bases, the J end lost 4 bases, and 12 bases lay between the germline ends. The CDR3 totals 15 residues. In the authors' workflow: Quantification of nucleated cells was approximated via reference gene primer amplification. The repertoire was sequenced with immunoSEQ multiplex PCR; TCRdb's copy has only in-frame clones and lacks some. That table is the source of V, J and clone size, and D and trimming were worked out from the DNA. In the table there are some 14,000 clones, more than 70% of which are singletons.

This clonotype originated in a human donor in a cohort sampled during active COVID-19. The sequencing sample was made of peripheral blood. The V and J genes are TRBV11-3 and TRBJ2-1; no definite D call. The CDR3 DNA reads TGTGCCAGCAGCTTATCAAGGAACGGGTACAATGAGCAGTTCTTC. It translates to CASSLSRNGYNEQFF.